This T cell receptor beta chain was identified during a study of blood T cell repertoires in COVID-19 (dated by TCRdb to 2018 to 2021). Regarding the study in general: The collaborator samples originated in the United States, Italy and Spain and spanned the acute and convalescent phases of COVID-19. The material from the prospective study consisted of cDNA or gDNA derived from T cells, B-cell-depleted T cells, or PBMCs. The dataset comprised deeply sampled blood TCRbeta repertoires from subjects exposed to, actively infected with, or recovered from COVID-19. A freely available public database, intended as a resource for researchers studying the immune response to SARS-CoV-2, is where the repertoires were released. Samples came from the ongoing ImmuneRACE study (first 160 participants) plus 1,254 subjects from 6 global collaborators. Nearly every sample came with metadata listing a de-identified subject ID, COVID-19 status, age in years and sex. Where available, HLA class I and class II types were obtained from metadata supplied by the sample provider rather than from assay-based typing. General study outcomes and caveats: The quantity of clinical and demographic metadata differed by source and by participant and was supplied without curation.

Inclusive of the bounding cysteine and phenylalanine, the CDR3 is 12 residues long. Here the CDR3 DNA is all that survives: 36 bases in frame from base 1. V and J are truncated by 2 bases and 4 bases respectively, leaving an intervening sequence of 6 bases. Looking up the germline V gene (reference sequence) yields CDR1 SGHNT and CDR2 YYREEE. With regard to this clone: Which antigen it targets is not known. No clone much larger than this one lies a single base away; base qualities are absent.

One collaborating source in Seattle enrolled patients during active infection and followed them longitudinally through the course of disease. Collaborating institutions collected whole blood in K2EDTA tubes following their own protocols. For TCRbeta analysis, collaborators shipped samples as frozen whole blood, isolated PBMCs, or DNA extracted from either of those sample types. TCRbeta CDR3 regions were amplified from genomic DNA using the immunoSEQ Assay, a bias-controlled multiplex PCR. For the original study's pipeline: The number of nucleated cells in each sample was estimated from the amplification of reference gene primers within the assay. To quantify the absolute abundance of each unique TCRbeta CDR3 rearrangement, sequence reads were collapsed and filtered. For each sample, productive Simpson clonality was calculated as the square root of Simpson's diversity index across productive rearrangements. Drawn from immuneACCESS, this table holds only the in-frame rearrangements with V and J called that TCRdb kept. Clones are partly lost; checked studies trace under half to an unresolved V gene and leave the rest unexplained. For V, J and clone size, that table is used; D and trimming come from the DNA. The sample table contains 90,000 to 100,000 clones; only one count was recorded for around nine tenths of them. The ten largest clones capture about 18% of the sample.

Sequencing used peripheral blood. This receptor was taken from a woman aged 55-70 years with COVID-19, enrolled during active disease. In this chain, TRBV5-4 is recombined with TRBJ1-2; matching of 5 bases hints at TRBD1 as the D gene. Read as DNA, the sequence is TGTGCCAGCAGCTTAGACAGCTATGGCTACACCTTC. Its coded protein is CASSLDSYGYTF.